Listed below are T cell receptor beta chains from one sample, sequenced in a study of cytotoxic CD8 clonotypes in ibrutinib-treated CLL. Using immunoSEQ multiplex PCR, the repertoire was profiled, and TCRdb retains in-frame clones only, with some absent. The data show some 35,000 clones, with 69% seen just once and roughly 26% held by the top ten. The source material was PBMCs, sampled before ibrutinib treatment. The receptors stem from a human donor with chronic lymphocytic leukemia. CDR3s include the opening cysteine and the closing phenylalanine or tryptophan. D genes are given only for firm matches. Some rows mark clone size as missing; the rest say once, few, many or name a class of expanded clone.

clone size: few; V gene: TRBV18; J gene: TRBJ1-4; D gene: .; CDR3 DNA: TGTGCCAGCTCACCACCGGGAGAAAAACTGTTTTTT; CDR3 protein: CASSPPGEKLFF
clone size: .; V gene: TRBV19; J gene: TRBJ1-2; D gene: TRBD1; CDR3 DNA: TGTGCCAGTAGTATATCCCTCGGACAGGGATATGGCTACACCTTC; CDR3 protein: CASSISLGQGYGYTF
clone size: .; V gene: TRBV28; J gene: TRBJ2-6; D gene: .; CDR3 DNA: TGTGCCAGCACAGCAGGAGGGACAGCTGGGGCCAACGTCCTGACTTTC; CDR3 protein: CASTAGGTAGANVLTF
clone size: .; V gene: TRBV18; J gene: TRBJ2-2; D gene: TRBD1; CDR3 DNA: TGTGCCAGCTCACCGTTTGAGGGGGCTCGATCCGGGGAGCTGTTTTTT; CDR3 protein: CASSPFEGARSGELFF
clone size: .; V gene: TRBV5-6; J gene: TRBJ2-6; D gene: TRBD1; CDR3 DNA: TGTGCCAGCAGCCCATGGACAGGGGTAAGCTCTGGGGCCAACGTCCTGACTTTC; CDR3 protein: CASSPWTGVSSGANVLTF
clone size: medium-sized; V gene: TRBV28; J gene: TRBJ1-5; D gene: .; CDR3 DNA: TGTGCCAGCCTACAGGAGGCAGGGCAGGTAGTTGGCTATCAGCCCCAGCATTTT; CDR3 protein: CASLQEAGQVVGYQPQHF
clone size: few; V gene: TRBV25-1; J gene: TRBJ1-6; D gene: TRBD1; CDR3 DNA: TGTGCCAGCAGTGGGGGACAGGGGGTAGTTTCACCCCTCCACTTT; CDR3 protein: CASSGGQGVVSPLHF
clone size: .; V gene: TRBV19; J gene: TRBJ2-2; D gene: .; CDR3 DNA: TGTGCCAGTAGCCCCAATTGGGGCGGGGAGCTGTTTTTT; CDR3 protein: CASSPNWGGELFF
clone size: .; V gene: TRBV30; J gene: TRBJ1-5; D gene: TRBD1; CDR3 DNA: TGTACCTGGAGTCTGAGGACAGGGCCAAATCAGCCCCAGCATTTT; CDR3 protein: CTWSLRTGPNQPQHF
clone size: .; V gene: TRBV6-1; J gene: TRBJ2-7; D gene: .; CDR3 DNA: TGTGCCAGCAGTGCTTGGGGTAGCTCCTACGAGCAGTACTTC; CDR3 protein: CASSAWGSSYEQYF
clone size: .; V gene: TRBV5-6; J gene: TRBJ2-1; D gene: .; CDR3 DNA: TGTGCCAGCAACATCCGGGACAACGTGAATGAGCAGTTCTTC; CDR3 protein: CASNIRDNVNEQFF
clone size: .; V gene: TRBV7-2; J gene: TRBJ1-1; D gene: .; CDR3 DNA: TGTGCCAGCAGCTTAGTGGGGACGGGGACTGAAGCTTTCTTT; CDR3 protein: CASSLVGTGTEAFF
clone size: .; V gene: TRBV7-2; J gene: TRBJ2-1; D gene: .; CDR3 DNA: TGTGCCAGCAGCCCAGGAGATGTCTCCTACAATGAGCAGTTCTTC; CDR3 protein: CASSPGDVSYNEQFF
clone size: .; V gene: TRBV5-6; J gene: TRBJ2-3; D gene: TRBD2; CDR3 DNA: TGTGCCAGCAGCCAGAGGCGGGAGGGCCGTGGAGATACGCAGTATTTT; CDR3 protein: CASSQRREGRGDTQYF
clone size: .; V gene: TRBV6-5; J gene: TRBJ1-2; D gene: .; CDR3 DNA: TGTGCCAGCGCGCTACAAGGGGCCGACTATGGCTACACCTTC; CDR3 protein: CASALQGADYGYTF
clone size: few; V gene: TRBV30; J gene: TRBJ2-7; D gene: TRBD1; CDR3 DNA: TGTGCCTGGAGGGCCACAGGGGGCCGCTACGAGCAGTACTTC; CDR3 protein: CAWRATGGRYEQYF
clone size: once; V gene: TRBV6-6; J gene: TRBJ1-2; D gene: .; CDR3 DNA: TGTGCCAGCAGTTACCAATTTACAGGGAAATATGGCTACACCTTC; CDR3 protein: CASSYQFTGKYGYTF
clone size: .; V gene: TRBV15; J gene: TRBJ1-2; D gene: .; CDR3 DNA: TGTGCCACCAGCAGGGGCGACAGGACTAACTATGGCTACACCTTC; CDR3 protein: CATSRGDRTNYGYTF
clone size: .; V gene: TRBV15; J gene: TRBJ1-2; D gene: TRBD1; CDR3 DNA: TGTGCCACCAGCAGAGATTCTGGACAGGGACATGGCTACACCTTC; CDR3 protein: CATSRDSGQGHGYTF
clone size: .; V gene: TRBV28; J gene: TRBJ2-3; D gene: TRBD2; CDR3 DNA: TGTGCCAGCACCTTAGCGGCTAGCGGGGACACAGATACGCAGTATTTT; CDR3 protein: CASTLAASGDTDTQYF
clone size: .; V gene: TRBV12-5; J gene: TRBJ2-7; D gene: .; CDR3 DNA: TGTGCTAGTGGTTTGGTACGGTACGAGCAGTACTTC; CDR3 protein: CASGLVRYEQYF
clone size: .; V gene: TRBV5-1; J gene: TRBJ1-1; D gene: TRBD1; CDR3 DNA: TGCGCCAGCAGCCTCCGGACAGGGAGGAACACTGAAGCTTTCTTT; CDR3 protein: CASSLRTGRNTEAFF
clone size: .; V gene: TRBV4-2; J gene: TRBJ2-2; D gene: TRBD2; CDR3 DNA: TGTGCCAGCAGCGACCGGGGATGGCTAGCGGGGAACACCGGGGAGCTGTTTTTT; CDR3 protein: CASSDRGWLAGNTGELFF
clone size: .; V gene: TRBV7-2; J gene: TRBJ2-3; D gene: TRBD2; CDR3 DNA: TGTGCCAGCAGCTTCTTGGGACTAGCGGTCACAGATACGCAGTATTTT; CDR3 protein: CASSFLGLAVTDTQYF
clone size: .; V gene: TRBV10-1; J gene: TRBJ1-6; D gene: .; CDR3 DNA: TGCGCCGCCCCGCGCGGCGGGGCTAATTCACCCCTCCACTTT; CDR3 protein: CAAPRGGANSPLHF
clone size: .; V gene: TRBV5-6; J gene: TRBJ1-4; D gene: TRBD1; CDR3 DNA: TGTGCCAGCAGACCGACAGGGTATGATGAAAAACTGTTTTTT; CDR3 protein: CASRPTGYDEKLFF
clone size: .; V gene: TRBV10-3; J gene: TRBJ1-5; D gene: .; CDR3 DNA: TGTGCCATCAGTGAGACCGGACAGAACAATCAGCCCCAGCATTTT; CDR3 protein: CAISETGQNNQPQHF
clone size: few; V gene: TRBV5-1; J gene: TRBJ1-4; D gene: .; CDR3 DNA: TGCGCCAGCAGCTCGGGGTCCATTGCAACTAATGAAAAACTGTTTTTT; CDR3 protein: CASSSGSIATNEKLFF
clone size: few; V gene: TRBV5-1; J gene: TRBJ1-4; D gene: .; CDR3 DNA: TGCGCCAGCAGCTTGGTTTCGGGAACAATCAGGGAAAAACTGTTTTTT; CDR3 protein: CASSLVSGTIREKLFF
clone size: .; V gene: TRBV15; J gene: TRBJ1-5; D gene: TRBD1; CDR3 DNA: TGTGCCACCAGCAGACGGGACAGGGGTAATCAGCCCCAGCATTTT; CDR3 protein: CATSRRDRGNQPQHF
clone size: .; V gene: TRBV9; J gene: TRBJ2-7; D gene: .; CDR3 DNA: TGTGCCAGCAGCGTAGCCCCTGGGGGACCCACCTACGAGCAGTACTTC; CDR3 protein: CASSVAPGGPTYEQYF
clone size: .; V gene: TRBV7-2; J gene: TRBJ2-7; D gene: TRBD2; CDR3 DNA: TGTGCCAGCAGTAAAGCGGGAGTACTCGAGCAGTACTTC; CDR3 protein: CASSKAGVLEQYF
clone size: .; V gene: TRBV5-1; J gene: TRBJ2-1; D gene: .; CDR3 DNA: TGCGCCAGCAGCAACGTTGCCTACAATGAGCAGTTCTTC; CDR3 protein: CASSNVAYNEQFF
clone size: .; V gene: TRBV27; J gene: TRBJ1-3; D gene: .; CDR3 DNA: TGTGCCAGCGGGCCCTTTAGGGACACCATATATTTT; CDR3 protein: CASGPFRDTIYF
clone size: .; V gene: TRBV11-2; J gene: TRBJ2-7; D gene: .; CDR3 DNA: TGTGCCAGCAGGGCCCCGTGGTCAGGTAACTACGAGCAGTACTTC; CDR3 protein: CASRAPWSGNYEQYF
clone size: few; V gene: TRBV18; J gene: TRBJ2-7; D gene: TRBD1; CDR3 DNA: TGTGCCAGCTCACCAGGGACAGGGGGCTACGAGCAGTACTTC; CDR3 protein: CASSPGTGGYEQYF
clone size: few; V gene: TRBV30; J gene: TRBJ1-2; D gene: .; CDR3 DNA: TGTGCCTGGAGTGTGACGCAGGCTGGCTACACCTTC; CDR3 protein: CAWSVTQAGYTF
clone size: .; V gene: TRBV30; J gene: TRBJ2-5; D gene: .; CDR3 DNA: TGTGCCTGGAGTATTCAGGGCCCCCAGACCCAGTACTTC; CDR3 protein: CAWSIQGPQTQYF